Detailed here is one T cell receptor (beta chain). CDR1 SNHLY and CDR2 FYNNEI come from the germline V gene. Trimming took off 3 bases at V and 7 bases at J, with 10 bases between the two ends. The CDR3 length is 13 residues. These data come from a study of long-term antiretroviral therapy in people with HIV. The immunoSEQ assay was v3.0, run at survey level. Per-sample targets for sequencing were about 35,000-55,000 T-cell genomes. The method was immunoSEQ multiplex PCR; TCRdb's version includes in-frame clones alone and lacks a portion of them. The data hold about 32,000 clones, with almost 85% observed a single time.

The receptor's source is a man aged 18 to 35 with HIV. Sequenced here: unsorted PBMCs, sampled about 3.5 years after starting antiretroviral therapy. This chain connects TRBV2 to TRBJ2-1; tentative D call: TRBD1 (6 bases). CDR3 DNA sequence: TGTGCCAGCAGTGAGGGGCAGGGGAATGAGCAGTTCTTC. Protein product: CASSEGQGNEQFF.